This T cell receptor (beta chain) was profiled in a study of cytomegalovirus exposure and HLA in healthy donors. The CDR3 is 15 residues long. Germline CDR1 and CDR2: SNHLY and FYNNEI. The J segment lost 4 bases and the V segment lost 4 bases, leaving 5 bases of the junction unmatched. General study points: What was likely a sequencing artifact was a cluster of highly shared sequence variants. In a later analysis, productive TCRs from donors in an Asian-associated ancestry cluster reportedly carried fewer N-insertions than the cohort mean.

13 Jbeta primers and 60 Vbeta primers were used for the PCR. Libraries were prepared by immunoSEQ multiplex PCR; TCRdb keeps only in-frame clonotypes and omits some of them. Counted here are 160,000 or so clones, approximately 86% occurring once; the ten biggest clones make up about 2%. In the case of this clone: Its matching antigen is unknown.

This TCR came from a woman in her late teens or twenties in good health and CMV-seronegative. V is TRBV2 and J is TRBJ2-2, with 8 bases lining up with TRBD2. Sample: PBMCs. The CDR3 DNA reads as TGTGCCAGCAGTGTCGGGGGGGCCACCACCGGGGAGCTGTTTTTT. Protein: CASSVGGATTGELFF.